The 20 T cell receptor beta chains listed next were all sequenced from one sample in a study of cytomegalovirus exposure and HLA in healthy donors. PCR employed 60 Vbeta and 13 Jbeta primers. Libraries were prepared by immunoSEQ multiplex PCR; TCRdb keeps only in-frame clonotypes and omits some of them. Of about 110,000 clones in the sample, about three quarters were seen once. The sample consisted of PBMCs. The source of these receptors is a man aged 30 to 39 in good health and CMV-seronegative.

The chain joins TRBV7-9 to TRBJ1-1; no reliable D call. Germline values: CDR1 SEHNR, CDR2 FQNEAQ (reference sequence). This CDR3 has 12 amino acids. Trimming cost V 7 bases and J 5 bases, with 11 bases left between them. CDR3 residues: CASTLTGTEAFF. The CDR3 nucleotides read TGTGCCAGCACCTTGACGGGGACTGAAGCTTTCTTT.

The V call is TRBV10-3, the J call TRBJ2-1; 11 bases match TRBD2. Trimming at V came to 1 base and at J to 7 bases, leaving 6 bases not matched to a gene. Germline values: CDR1 ENHRY, CDR2 SYGVKD. The CDR3 runs 16 residues. Here the CDR3 reads CAISEFTSGSGNEQFF. CDR3 nucleotides: TGTGCCATCAGTGAGTTCACTAGCGGGAGTGGTAATGAGCAGTTCTTC.

For the CDR3, the DNA is TGTGCCAGCAGCCAACCGGGACTAGCGGACAATGAGCAGTTCTTC. Its protein product is CASSQPGLADNEQFF. The J gene is TRBJ2-1, the V gene TRBV4-2, with 11 bases aligning to TRBD2. The CDR3 consists of 15 residues. CDR1 is LGHNA and CDR2 is YNFKEQ in the germline V gene. With V trimmed by 2 bases and J by 5 bases, 2 bases remained unmatched.

This clone was seen a few times. The DNA of the CDR3 is TGTGCCAGCAGTGGAGGACAGGGGGGAAATGAGCAGTTCTTC. This encodes CASSGGQGGNEQFF. This chain joins TRBV2 and TRBJ2-1; TRBD1 matches 10 bases. Trimming took 4 bases from V and 7 from J; bases not matched to a gene: 4. This CDR3 contains 14 residues. Germline V CDR1 and CDR2: SNHLY, FYNNEI.

This clone turned up a few times. The chain couples TRBV18 to TRBJ1-1; 9 bases align to TRBD1. V was clipped by 3 bases and J by 3 bases; unmatched bases: 5. The CDR3 is 15 amino acids. Germline lookup yields CDR1 KGHSH and CDR2 LQKENI. Here the CDR3 DNA reads TGTGCCAGCTCACCGGGACAGGGCAGGGACACTGAAGCTTTCTTT. Translation: CASSPGQGRDTEAFF. The full variable domain, with the rest looked up from reference TRBV18 and TRBJ1-1, is NAGVMQNPRHLVRRRGQEARLRCSPMKGHSHVYWYRQLPEEGLKFMVYLQKENIIDESGMPKERFSAEFPKEGPSILRIQQVVRGDSAAYFCASSPGQGRDTEAFFGQGTRLTVV.

The DNA for the CDR3 is TGTGCCAGCAGTCCCTGGGACAGCTCTGGAAACACCATATATTTT. Translation gives CASSPWDSSGNTIYF. This sequence joins TRBV28 and TRBJ1-3; 7 bases line up with TRBD1. The CDR3 sequence is 15 residues long. V shed 5 bases, J shed 0 bases, and the junction held 4 bases outside the gene matches. Germline loops: CDR1 MDHEN, CDR2 SYDVKM.

This rearrangement joins TRBV7-3 to TRBJ2-3, with 10 bases identical to TRBD2. The CDR3 length is 15 residues. Unmatched junction bases numbered 6, after V lost 5 bases and J lost 4 bases. Germline values: CDR1 SGHTA, CDR2 FQGTGA. CDR3 nucleotides: TGTGCCAGCAGCCCCGGGACTAGCGACGCAGATACGCAGTATTTT. It encodes CASSPGTSDADTQYF. The full variable domain, completed using reference TRBV7-3 and TRBJ2-3, is GAGVSQTPSNKVTEKGKYVELRCDPISGHTALYWYRQSLGQGPEFLIYFQGTGAADDSGLPNDRFFAVRPEGSVSTLKIQRTERGDSAVYLCASSPGTSDADTQYFGPGTRLTVL.

The V and J genes are TRBV15 and TRBJ2-1; no clear D gene. The germline V and J ends were trimmed by 0 bases and 7 bases, with 13 bases remaining between them. CDR3 length: 15 amino acids. CDR1 is LNHNV and CDR2 is YYDKDF in the germline V gene (reference sequence). This CDR3 is CATSRDIPSKNEQFF. For the CDR3, the DNA is TGTGCCACCAGCAGAGATATCCCCTCTAAAAATGAGCAGTTCTTC.

This chain joins TRBV18 and TRBJ1-1; perhaps TRBD1 as D (5 bases). The CDR3 extends over 14 amino acids. The germline V and J ends were trimmed by 5 bases and 6 bases, with 16 bases remaining between them. CDR1 KGHSH and CDR2 LQKENI come from the germline V gene. The CDR3 here is CASSSGVRPSEAFF. CDR3 DNA sequence: TGTGCCAGCTCATCGGGGGTCCGACCTTCTGAAGCTTTCTTT.

The chain is built from TRBV7-3 and TRBJ2-2, with 13 positions matching TRBD2. J gave up 6 bases and V 5 bases, and 3 bases lay outside the gene matches. Germline V CDR1 and CDR2: SGHTA, FQGTGA. This CDR3 region has 15 residues. The CDR3 nucleotides are TGTGCCAGCAGCCCGACTAGCGGGGGGTCCGGGGAGCTGTTTTTT. This encodes CASSPTSGGSGELFF.

V and J are TRBV25-1 and TRBJ2-5; D might be TRBD1 (5 bases). The CDR3 is made up of 13 amino acids. Germline values: CDR1 MGHDK, CDR2 SYGVNS. The ends were cut back, 6 bases at V and 5 bases at J, with 13 bases in the middle. The CDR3 spells CASSLLGRETQYF. The DNA of the CDR3 is TGTGCCAGCAGCCTGTTGGGGCGGGAGACCCAGTACTTC.

This chain joins TRBV10-1 and TRBJ1-1, with 8 bases lining up with TRBD1. The trim removed 1 base at V and 1 base at J, leaving 2 bases unmatched. CDR1 is WNHNN and CDR2 is SYGVQD in the germline V gene (reference sequence). This CDR3 is built from 15 residues. CDR3 sequence reads: CASSEYRGGNTEAFF. The CDR3, as DNA: TGCGCCAGCAGTGAGTACAGGGGGGGGAACACTGAAGCTTTCTTT.

This clone was seen a few times. V is TRBV5-1 and J is TRBJ1-1; D not certain. V lost 2 bases and J lost 7, with 9 bases in between. This CDR3 has 12 residues. Per germline, CDR1 SGHRS and CDR2 YFSETQ. The CDR3 spells CASSLDTVEAFF. The CDR3, as DNA: TGCGCCAGCAGCTTAGACACCGTTGAAGCTTTCTTT.

This clone has a handful of counts. CDR3 sequence (DNA): TGTGCCAGCAGCTTAGAGGGGGCGTTTGGCTACACCTTC. Translating it yields CASSLEGAFGYTF. The rearrangement joins TRBV7-2 to TRBJ1-2; 7 bases are a match to TRBD1. Unmatched junction bases numbered 3, after V lost 1 base and J lost 7 bases. Germline V gene lookup returns CDR1 SGHTA and CDR2 FQGNSA. The CDR3 is 13 amino acids.

This clone was seen a handful of times. This rearrangement joins TRBV7-3 to TRBJ2-6; 10 bases are shared with TRBD1. The CDR3 is 12 residues long. Unmatched junction bases numbered 7, after V lost 4 bases and J lost 19 bases. The germline V gene has CDR1 SGHTA and CDR2 FQGTGA. The CDR3 sequence is CASSSVTGGPTF. CDR3 DNA sequence: TGTGCCAGCAGCTCGGTGACAGGGGGCCCCACTTTC.

The chain uses TRBV18 and TRBJ2-2; 7 bases line up with TRBD1. This CDR3 is 15 amino acids long. From germline, CDR1 is KGHSH and CDR2 LQKENI. Trimming cost V 4 bases and J 3 bases; bases outside gene matches: 5. CDR3 in amino acids: CASSRGGMDTGELFF. CDR3 in DNA: TGTGCCAGCTCACGAGGGGGCATGGACACCGGGGAGCTGTTTTTT. The whole variable domain, filled in from reference TRBV18 and TRBJ2-2, reads NAGVMQNPRHLVRRRGQEARLRCSPMKGHSHVYWYRQLPEEGLKFMVYLQKENIIDESGMPKERFSAEFPKEGPSILRIQQVVRGDSAAYFCASSRGGMDTGELFFGEGSRLTVL.

This clone was counted only a few times. The chain employs TRBV4-1 and TRBJ2-1; a weak D match, TRBD2 (5 bases). Trimming pared 0 bases from V and 4 bases from J, leaving 13 bases between. Germline CDR1 MGHRA, CDR2 YSYEKL. The CDR3 runs 16 residues. The CDR3 coding sequence is TGCGCCAGCAGCCAAGAGCGAGACTACCCTTACAATGAGCAGTTCTTC. Its translation is CASSQERDYPYNEQFF.

For the CDR3, the DNA is TGTGCCAGCAGTTTAGCCAGAGGATCGACTGAAGCTTTCTTT. Protein product: CASSLARGSTEAFF. The chain links TRBV27 to TRBJ1-1; D is undetermined. The CDR3 extends over 14 amino acids. CDR1 and CDR2 from the germline V gene are MNHEY and SMNVEV (reference sequence). V was cut by 2 bases and J by 5 bases, with 12 bases left in between.

This clone was found a few times. This sequence joins TRBV2 and TRBJ2-5; 11 bases are a match to TRBD2. CDR1 is SNHLY, CDR2 FYNNEI, per germline. Losses at the gene ends were 4 bases for V and 5 bases for J; bases not matched to a gene: 3. The CDR3 runs to 14 residues. The CDR3 loop reads CASSGLAGRETQYF. The CDR3 region has the DNA TGTGCCAGCAGTGGACTAGCGGGGAGGGAGACCCAGTACTTC.

The V and J genes are TRBV5-3 and TRBJ2-5, with D possibly matching TRBD2 (5 bases). TRBV5-3 is an ORF for which the function is uncertain. V lost 4 bases and J lost 0, with 10 bases in between. The CDR3 sequence is 14 residues long. The CDR3 loop is CARSLGLDQETQYF. Written as DNA, the CDR3 is TGTGCCAGAAGCCTAGGACTCGACCAAGAGACCCAGTACTTC.